Only a few counts were recorded for the clone carrying this T cell receptor beta chain. Its antigen is not known. Trimming took 5 bases from V and 6 from J, leaving 8 bases between them. Germline V gene sequence: CDR1 MGHRA, CDR2 YSYEKL. The CDR3 runs 12 residues. The data stem from a study of T-cell memory formation after mild COVID-19. Whole-study results and caveats: The study found contracting CD4+ clones mainly in CM and EM and contracting CD8+ clones in EMRA. The study detected some responding clones in pre-infection memory, suggesting cross-reactive memory joined.

Constant-segment primers and 5'RACE yielded cDNA libraries for TCR alpha and TCR beta, each carrying sample barcodes and UMIs. TCRdb independently ran MiXCR on the 5' RACE reads; one entry per CDR3 protein. Among approximately 48,000 distinct CDR3 sequences listed, over 6.5% were seen once. This sequence was found in a man younger than 30 who had mild COVID-19 (a few samples of this study predate the infection). Cell type and time point are not known. The sequencing input was PBMCs or a T cell subset sorted from them (not recorded which). This chain joins TRBV4-1 and TRBJ2-1; D remains unclear. Here the CDR3 DNA reads TGCGCCAGCAGCTCTAATATCAATGAGCAGTTCTTC. Translated, it gives CASSSNINEQFF.